This T cell receptor (beta chain) was retrieved from a study of post-analysis software for immune sequencing data. Study information: Both relapsing-remitting and secondary progressive multiple sclerosis featured among the disease courses, as did progressive-relapsing multiple sclerosis.

Incorporated into the TCR beta cDNA libraries were unique molecular identifiers, which served to reduce PCR and sequencing biases. About 540,000 cDNA molecules were obtained from approximately 1 to 10 million T cells. TCRdb itself ran the PCR reads through MiXCR, one entry per CDR3 protein. The sample includes over 250,000 distinct CDR3 sequences, about 40% of them seen just once. As for this clonotype: The target antigen is unknown.

V lost 5 bases to trimming and J lost 4 bases; unmatched junction nucleotides: 6. The CDR3 extends over 15 amino acids. General observations from the study: Elevated frequency relative to controls characterized several TRBV segments in patients, TRBV5-6, TRBV5-1 and TRBV20-1 among them. By F measure, samples from a shared preparation batch strongly co-clustered.

The V gene is TRBV12-3 or TRBV12-4, the J gene TRBJ2-5; 11 nucleotides align to TRBD1. The sequence came from a girl between 5 and 17 years old with multiple sclerosis. What was sequenced was blood. This CDR3 is CASSPGTGGRETQYF. CDR3 DNA: TGTGCCAGCAGTCCCGGGACAGGGGGAAGAGAGACCCAGTACTTC.